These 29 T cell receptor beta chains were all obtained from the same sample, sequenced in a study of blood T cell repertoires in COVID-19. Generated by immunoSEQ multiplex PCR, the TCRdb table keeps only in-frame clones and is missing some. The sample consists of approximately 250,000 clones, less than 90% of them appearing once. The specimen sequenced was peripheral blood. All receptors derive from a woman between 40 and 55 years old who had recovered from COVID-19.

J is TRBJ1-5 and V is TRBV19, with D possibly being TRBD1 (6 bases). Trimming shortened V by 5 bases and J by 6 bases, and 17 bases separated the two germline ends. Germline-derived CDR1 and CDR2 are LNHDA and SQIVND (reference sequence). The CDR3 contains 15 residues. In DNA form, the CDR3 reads TGTGCCAGTAGTGCCACAGGGTATGGAGGTCAGCCCCAGCATTTT. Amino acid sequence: CASSATGYGGQPQHF. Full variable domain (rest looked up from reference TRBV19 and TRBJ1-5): DGGITQSPKYLFRKEGQNVTLSCEQNLNHDAMYWYRQDPGQGLRLIYYSQIVNDFQKGDIAEGYSVSREKKESFPLTVTSAQKNPTAFYLCASSATGYGGQPQHFGDGTRLSIL.

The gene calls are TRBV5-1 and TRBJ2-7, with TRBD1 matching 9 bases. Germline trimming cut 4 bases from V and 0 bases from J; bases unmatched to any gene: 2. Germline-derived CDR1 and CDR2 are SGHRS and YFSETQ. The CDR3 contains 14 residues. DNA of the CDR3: TGCGCCAGCAGCGTGACAGGGGGCTCCTACGAGCAGTACTTC. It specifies CASSVTGGSYEQYF.

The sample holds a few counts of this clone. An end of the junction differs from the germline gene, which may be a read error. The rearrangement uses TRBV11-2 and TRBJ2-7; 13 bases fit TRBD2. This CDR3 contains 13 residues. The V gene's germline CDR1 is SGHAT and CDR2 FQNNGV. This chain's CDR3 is CASKLAGGFGLNF. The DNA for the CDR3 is TGTGCCAGTAAACTAGCGGGGGGGTTTGGTTTGAATTTC. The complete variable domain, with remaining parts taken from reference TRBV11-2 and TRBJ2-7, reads EAGVAQSPRYKIIEKRQSVAFWCNPISGHATLYWYQQILGQGPKLLIQFQNNGVVDDSQLPKDRFSAERLKGVDSTLKIQPAKLEDSAVYLCASKLAGGFGLNFGPGTRLTVT.

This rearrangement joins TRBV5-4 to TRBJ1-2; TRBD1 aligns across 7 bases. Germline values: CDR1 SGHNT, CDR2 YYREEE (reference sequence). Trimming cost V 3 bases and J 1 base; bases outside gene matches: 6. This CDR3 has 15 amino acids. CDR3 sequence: CASSSGTAFNYGYTF. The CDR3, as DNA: TGTGCCAGCAGCTCCGGGACAGCCTTTAACTATGGCTACACCTTC.

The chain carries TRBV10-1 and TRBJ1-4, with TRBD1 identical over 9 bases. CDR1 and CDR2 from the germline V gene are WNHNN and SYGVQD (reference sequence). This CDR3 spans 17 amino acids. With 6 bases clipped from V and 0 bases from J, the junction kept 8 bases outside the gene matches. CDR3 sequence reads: CASRGTGSIATNEKLFF. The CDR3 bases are TGCGCCAGCAGAGGGACAGGGTCAATAGCAACTAATGAAAAACTGTTTTTT.

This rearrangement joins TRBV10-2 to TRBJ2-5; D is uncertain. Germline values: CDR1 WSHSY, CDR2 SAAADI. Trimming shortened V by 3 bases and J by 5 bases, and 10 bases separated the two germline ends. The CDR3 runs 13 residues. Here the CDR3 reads CASSDSSAETQYF. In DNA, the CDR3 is TGCGCCAGCAGTGATAGCAGTGCGGAGACCCAGTACTTC.

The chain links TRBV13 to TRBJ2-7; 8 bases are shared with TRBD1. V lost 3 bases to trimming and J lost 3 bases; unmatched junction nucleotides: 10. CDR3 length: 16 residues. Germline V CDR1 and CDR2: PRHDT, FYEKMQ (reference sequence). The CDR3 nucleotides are TGTGCCAGCAGCTTCTATTCGACAGGGGTGGGCTACGAGCAGTACTTC. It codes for CASSFYSTGVGYEQYF.

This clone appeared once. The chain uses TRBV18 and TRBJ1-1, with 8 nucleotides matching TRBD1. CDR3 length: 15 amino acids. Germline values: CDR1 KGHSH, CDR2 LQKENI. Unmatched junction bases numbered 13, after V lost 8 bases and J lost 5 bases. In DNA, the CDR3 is TGTGCCAGCCTCAACGGGGCAGGGGGCAGAACTGAAGCTTTCTTT. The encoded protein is CASLNGAGGRTEAFF. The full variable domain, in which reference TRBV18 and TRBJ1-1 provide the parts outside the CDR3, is NAGVMQNPRHLVRRRGQEARLRCSPMKGHSHVYWYRQLPEEGLKFMVYLQKENIIDESGMPKERFSAEFPKEGPSILRIQQVVRGDSAAYFCASLNGAGGRTEAFFGQGTRLTVV.

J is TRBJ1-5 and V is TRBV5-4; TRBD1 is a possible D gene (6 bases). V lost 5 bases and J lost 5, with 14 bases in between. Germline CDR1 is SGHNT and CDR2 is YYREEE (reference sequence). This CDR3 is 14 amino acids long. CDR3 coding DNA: TGTGCCAGCAGTCTTGGCCCAGGGGATCAGCCCCAGCATTTT. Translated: CASSLGPGDQPQHF.

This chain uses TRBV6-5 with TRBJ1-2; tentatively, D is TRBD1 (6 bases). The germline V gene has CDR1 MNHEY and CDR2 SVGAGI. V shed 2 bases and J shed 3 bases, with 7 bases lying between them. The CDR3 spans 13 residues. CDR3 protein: CASSYAGDYGYTF. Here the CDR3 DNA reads TGTGCCAGCAGTTACGCAGGGGACTATGGCTACACCTTC.

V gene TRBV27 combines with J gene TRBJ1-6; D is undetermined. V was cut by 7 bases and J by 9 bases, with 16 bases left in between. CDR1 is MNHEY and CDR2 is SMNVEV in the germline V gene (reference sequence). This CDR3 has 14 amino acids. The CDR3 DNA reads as TGTGCCAGCACTTTGTCTTCTGGTAGTTCACCCCTCCACTTT. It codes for CASTLSSGSSPLHF.

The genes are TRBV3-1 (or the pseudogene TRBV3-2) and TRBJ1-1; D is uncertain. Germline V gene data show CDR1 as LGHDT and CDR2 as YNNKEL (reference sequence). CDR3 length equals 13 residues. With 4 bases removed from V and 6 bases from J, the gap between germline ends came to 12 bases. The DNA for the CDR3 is TGTGCCAGCAGCCGCTACGGGTACGCTGAAGCTTTCTTT. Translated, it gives CASSRYGYAEAFF.

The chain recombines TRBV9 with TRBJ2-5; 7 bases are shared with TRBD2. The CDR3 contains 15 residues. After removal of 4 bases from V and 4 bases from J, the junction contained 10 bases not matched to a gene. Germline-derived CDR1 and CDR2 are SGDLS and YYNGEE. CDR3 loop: CASSPWRGIRETQYF. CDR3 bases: TGTGCCAGCAGCCCCTGGCGGGGGATTCGAGAGACCCAGTACTTC.

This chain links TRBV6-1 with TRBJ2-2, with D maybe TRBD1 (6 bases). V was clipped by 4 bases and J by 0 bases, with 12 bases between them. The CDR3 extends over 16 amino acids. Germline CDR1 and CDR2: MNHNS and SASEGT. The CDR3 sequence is CASSAQQGTNTGELFF. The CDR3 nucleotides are TGTGCCAGCAGTGCCCAACAGGGTACGAACACCGGGGAGCTGTTTTTT.

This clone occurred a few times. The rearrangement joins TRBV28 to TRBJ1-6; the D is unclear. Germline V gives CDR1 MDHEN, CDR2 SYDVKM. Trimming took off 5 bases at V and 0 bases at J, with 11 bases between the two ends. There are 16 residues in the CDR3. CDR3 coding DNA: TGTGCCAGCAGTCCCCTAGATAGCTCCTATAATTCACCCCTCCACTTT. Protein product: CASSPLDSSYNSPLHF.

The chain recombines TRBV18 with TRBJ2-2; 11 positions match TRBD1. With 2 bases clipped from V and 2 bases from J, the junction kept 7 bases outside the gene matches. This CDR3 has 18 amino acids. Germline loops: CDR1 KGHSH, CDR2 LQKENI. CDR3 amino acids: CASSPSRGTGGNTGELFF. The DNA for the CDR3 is TGTGCCAGCTCACCAAGTCGTGGGACAGGGGGAAACACCGGGGAGCTGTTTTTT.

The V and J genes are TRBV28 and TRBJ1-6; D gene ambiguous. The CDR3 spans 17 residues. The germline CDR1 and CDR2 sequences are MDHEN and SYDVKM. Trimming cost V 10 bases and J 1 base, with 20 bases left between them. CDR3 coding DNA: TGTGCCACGACCCTTCGACCTTCTAGATCCTATAATTCACCCCTCCACTTT. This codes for CATTLRPSRSYNSPLHF.

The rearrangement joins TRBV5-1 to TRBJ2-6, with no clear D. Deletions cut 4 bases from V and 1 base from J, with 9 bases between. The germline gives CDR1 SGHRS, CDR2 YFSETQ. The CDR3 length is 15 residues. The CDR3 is CASSPAASGANVLTF. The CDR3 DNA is TGCGCCAGCAGCCCTGCGGCTTCTGGGGCCAACGTCCTGACTTTC.

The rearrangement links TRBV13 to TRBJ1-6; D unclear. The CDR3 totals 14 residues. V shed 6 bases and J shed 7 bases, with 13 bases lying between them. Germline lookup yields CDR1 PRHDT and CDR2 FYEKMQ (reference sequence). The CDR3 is CASRFQLSNSPLHF. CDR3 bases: TGTGCCAGCAGGTTTCAGTTATCCAATTCACCCCTCCACTTT.

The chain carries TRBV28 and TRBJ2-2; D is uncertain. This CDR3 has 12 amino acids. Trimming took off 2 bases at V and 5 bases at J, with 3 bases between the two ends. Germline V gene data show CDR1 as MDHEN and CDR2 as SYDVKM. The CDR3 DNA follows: TGTGCCAGCAGTTTAATAACCGGGGAGCTGTTTTTT. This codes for CASSLITGELFF.

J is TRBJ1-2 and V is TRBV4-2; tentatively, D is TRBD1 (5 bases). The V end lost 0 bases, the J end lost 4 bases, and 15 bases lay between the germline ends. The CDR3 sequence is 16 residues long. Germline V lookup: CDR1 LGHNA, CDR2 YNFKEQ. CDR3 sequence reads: CASSQDRTSVAYGYTF. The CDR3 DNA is TGTGCCAGCAGCCAAGATCGGACATCGGTGGCCTATGGCTACACCTTC.

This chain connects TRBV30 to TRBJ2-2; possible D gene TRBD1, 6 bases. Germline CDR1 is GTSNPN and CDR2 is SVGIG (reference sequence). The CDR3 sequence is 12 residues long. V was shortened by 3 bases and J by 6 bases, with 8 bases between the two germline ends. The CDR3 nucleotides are TGTGCCTGGAGCAGGGGACCCGGGGAGCTGTTTTTT. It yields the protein CAWSRGPGELFF.

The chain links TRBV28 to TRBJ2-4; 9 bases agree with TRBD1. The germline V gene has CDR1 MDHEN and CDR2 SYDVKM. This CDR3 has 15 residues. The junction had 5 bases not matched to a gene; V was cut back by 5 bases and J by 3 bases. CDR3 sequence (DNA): TGTGCCAGCAGTCAAACGACAGGGGGCAAAAACATTCAGTACTTC. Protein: CASSQTTGGKNIQYF.

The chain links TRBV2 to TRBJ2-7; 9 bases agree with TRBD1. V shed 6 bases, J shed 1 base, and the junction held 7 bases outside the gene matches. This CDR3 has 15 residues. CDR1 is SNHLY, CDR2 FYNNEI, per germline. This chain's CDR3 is CASSQGGTGSYEQYF. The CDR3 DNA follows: TGTGCCAGCAGCCAAGGGGGGACAGGGTCCTACGAGCAGTACTTC.

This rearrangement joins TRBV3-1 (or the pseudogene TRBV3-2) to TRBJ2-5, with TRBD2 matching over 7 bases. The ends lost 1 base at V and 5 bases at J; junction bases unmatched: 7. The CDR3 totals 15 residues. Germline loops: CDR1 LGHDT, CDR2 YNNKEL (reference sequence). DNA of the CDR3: TGTGCCAGCAGCCAAGCGGGGAGGGGATTTGAGACCCAGTACTTC. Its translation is CASSQAGRGFETQYF.

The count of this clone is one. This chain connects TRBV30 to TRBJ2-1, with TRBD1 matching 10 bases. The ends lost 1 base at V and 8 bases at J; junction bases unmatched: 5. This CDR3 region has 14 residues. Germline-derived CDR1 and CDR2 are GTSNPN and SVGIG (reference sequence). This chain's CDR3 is CAWSGRDRGDEQFF. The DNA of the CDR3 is TGTGCCTGGAGTGGCCGGGACAGGGGTGATGAGCAGTTCTTC. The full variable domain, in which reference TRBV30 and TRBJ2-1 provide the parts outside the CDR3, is SQTIHQWPATLVQPVGSPLSLECTVEGTSNPNLYWYRQAAGRGLQLLFYSVGIGQISSEVPQNLSASRPQDRQFILSSKKLLLSDSGFYLCAWSGRDRGDEQFFGPGTRLTVL.

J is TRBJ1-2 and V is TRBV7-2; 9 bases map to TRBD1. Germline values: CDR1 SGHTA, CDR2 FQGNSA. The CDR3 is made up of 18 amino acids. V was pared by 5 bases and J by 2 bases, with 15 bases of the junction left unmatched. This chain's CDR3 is CASSQHSQGALLNYGYTF. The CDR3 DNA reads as TGTGCCAGCAGCCAGCACTCACAGGGGGCGCTTTTAAACTATGGCTACACCTTC.

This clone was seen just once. CDR3 in DNA: TGTGCCAGCAGCCAAGATACCGGGAACTATGGCTACACCTTC. Its translation: CASSQDTGNYGYTF. V and J are TRBV3-1 (or the pseudogene TRBV3-2) and TRBJ1-2; D unresolved. There are 14 residues in the CDR3. Germline V gives CDR1 LGHDT, CDR2 YNNKEL (reference sequence). V was clipped by 0 bases and J by 2 bases, with 7 bases between them.

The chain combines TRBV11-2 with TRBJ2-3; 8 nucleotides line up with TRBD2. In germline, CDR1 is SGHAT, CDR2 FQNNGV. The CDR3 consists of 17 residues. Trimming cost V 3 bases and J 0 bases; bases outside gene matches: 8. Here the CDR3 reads CASSFGGSGTSTDTQYF. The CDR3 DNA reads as TGTGCCAGCAGCTTTGGTGGTAGCGGGACAAGCACAGATACGCAGTATTTT.